This passage covers 25 T cell receptor beta chains from one sample sequenced in a study of T cell responses to AZD1222 COVID-19 vaccine. Profiled with immunoSEQ multiplex PCR; TCRdb holds only in-frame clones, not every one. The sample has 130,000 or so clones; approximately 94% are singletons. Material: peripheral blood, obtained on day 0 of AZD1222 vaccination. The receptors come from an adult in good health.

This clone was detected once. This chain joins TRBV4-3 and TRBJ1-1, with 8 bases aligning to TRBD1. The V and J ends lost 3 bases and 6 bases, in that order; junction bases with no gene match: 3. The CDR3 is 13 amino acids. CDR1 and CDR2 (germline): LGHNA, YSLEER. CDR3 amino acids: CASSHRTGPEAFF. CDR3 nucleotide sequence: TGCGCCAGCAGCCACCGGACAGGGCCTGAAGCTTTCTTT.

The rearrangement links TRBV18 to TRBJ1-2; TRBD1 matches 9 bases. Germline CDR1 and CDR2: KGHSH and LQKENI. CDR3 length: 14 residues. With 0 bases clipped from V and 4 bases from J, the junction kept 0 bases outside the gene matches. The CDR3 nucleotides read TGTGCCAGCTCACCACCGGGACAGGGCTATGGCTACACCTTC. Its translation: CASSPPGQGYGYTF.

The chain joins TRBV7-2 to TRBJ1-1; unclear D gene. CDR3 length: 14 residues. CDR1 and CDR2 from the germline V gene are SGHTA and FQGNSA. The V and J ends lost 7 bases and 1 base respectively, with 13 bases between them. The CDR3 sequence: CASKLRSRNTEAFF. The CDR3 DNA reads as TGTGCCAGCAAACTACGGTCGCGGAACACTGAAGCTTTCTTT.

V and J are TRBV9 and TRBJ2-1; D possibly uses TRBD1 or TRBD2 (5 bases each). Germline values: CDR1 SGDLS, CDR2 YYNGEE. The CDR3 is 15 residues long. Trimming removed 3 bases from V and 0 bases from J, with 10 bases in between. The CDR3 DNA follows: TGTGCCAGCAGCGAGGTGGGGACCTCCTACAATGAGCAGTTCTTC. Protein product: CASSEVGTSYNEQFF.

The rearrangement joins TRBV9 to TRBJ2-1, with 10 bases that match TRBD2. V lost 2 bases and J lost 4; bases outside the gene matches: 6. Germline CDR1 reads SGDLS; CDR2 reads YYNGEE. CDR3 length: 16 residues. CDR3 nucleotides: TGTGCCAGCAGCGTTGAAGTAGCGGGAGGATACAATGAGCAGTTCTTC. Translating it yields CASSVEVAGGYNEQFF.

This sequence joins TRBV7-9 and TRBJ2-5; 7 bases line up with TRBD2. The CDR3 loop spans 14 amino acids. Germline loops: CDR1 SEHNR, CDR2 FQNEAQ (reference sequence). V shed 5 bases and J 3 bases; nucleotides not matched to a gene: 6. This chain's CDR3 is CASSPYRGEETQYF. The DNA for the CDR3 is TGTGCCAGCAGCCCGTATCGGGGGGAAGAGACCCAGTACTTC.

This clone was seen just once. The gene calls are TRBV2 and TRBJ2-3; D ambiguous. The V end lost 0 bases, the J end lost 0 bases, and 4 bases lay between the germline ends. This CDR3 spans 14 amino acids. The germline gives CDR1 SNHLY, CDR2 FYNNEI. CDR3 amino acids: CASSEARSTDTQYF. CDR3 DNA sequence: TGTGCCAGCAGTGAAGCGCGAAGCACAGATACGCAGTATTTT.

V is TRBV30 and J is TRBJ1-2; TRBD1 might be the D (5 bases). The CDR3 consists of 12 residues. The V gene's germline CDR1 is GTSNPN and CDR2 SVGIG (reference sequence). Trimming shortened V by 4 bases and J by 8 bases, and 14 bases separated the two germline ends. The CDR3 DNA reads TGTGCCTGGAATTTGGGGCTCTGGGGCTACACCTTC. It yields the protein CAWNLGLWGYTF. The variable domain in full, completed from reference TRBV30 and TRBJ1-2, reads SQTIHQWPATLVQPVGSPLSLECTVEGTSNPNLYWYRQAAGRGLQLLFYSVGIGQISSEVPQNLSASRPQDRQFILSSKKLLLSDSGFYLCAWNLGLWGYTFGSGTRLTVV.

In this sample, this clone turned up once. V and J are TRBV3-1 (or the pseudogene TRBV3-2) and TRBJ1-4; 7 bases are a match to TRBD1. Germline V gene data show CDR1 as LGHDT and CDR2 as YNNKEL (reference sequence). The CDR3 is 14 residues long. The ends lost 4 bases at V and 5 bases at J; junction bases unmatched: 4. The CDR3 sequence is CASSLRDRNEKLFF. The CDR3 DNA is TGTGCCAGCAGCCTCCGGGACAGAAATGAAAAACTGTTTTTT.

The rearrangement links TRBV6-6 to TRBJ1-2; 11 bases align to TRBD1. Germline V gives CDR1 MNHNY, CDR2 SVGAGI (reference sequence). The trim removed 5 bases at V and 7 bases at J, leaving 9 bases unmatched. The CDR3 consists of 15 residues. CDR3 nucleotides: TGTGCCAGCAGTCAACCGGGACAGGGGGTGCGTGGCTACACCTTC. This sequence encodes CASSQPGQGVRGYTF.

This sequence joins TRBV6-2 or TRBV6-3 and TRBJ1-5, with 7 positions matching TRBD1. CDR3 length equals 16 residues. Germline trimming cut 0 bases from V and 6 bases from J; bases unmatched to any gene: 8. Germline-derived CDR1 and CDR2 are MNHEY and SVGEGT. Written as DNA, the CDR3 is TGTGCCAGCAGTTACTCAGTGGGGGACAGAGGTCAGCCCCAGCATTTT. It translates to CASSYSVGDRGQPQHF.

As regards this clone: This specimen includes other DNA sequences encoding the same CDR3. The gene calls are TRBV5-1 and TRBJ2-2, with D tentatively TRBD1 or TRBD2 (5 bases each). Germline V gives CDR1 SGHRS, CDR2 YFSETQ. This CDR3 contains 15 residues. V lost 0 bases and J 2 bases, leaving 8 bases between the germline ends. CDR3 in amino acids: CASSLGGTNTGELFF. CDR3 bases: TGCGCCAGCAGCTTGGGGGGGACCAACACCGGGGAGCTGTTTTTT.

This CDR3 is CASSPGTSRQETQYF. The CDR3 DNA reads TGTGCCAGCAGCCCCGGGACTAGCAGACAAGAGACCCAGTACTTC. The chain couples TRBV3-1 (or the pseudogene TRBV3-2) to TRBJ2-5; 9 bases are a match to TRBD2. The V gene's germline CDR1 is LGHDT and CDR2 YNNKEL (reference sequence). The CDR3 contains 15 residues. V lost 4 bases to trimming and J lost 2 bases; unmatched junction nucleotides: 5.

V gene TRBV3-1 (or the pseudogene TRBV3-2) combines with J gene TRBJ2-7, with 7 bases that match TRBD2. Germline CDR1 and CDR2: LGHDT and YNNKEL (reference sequence). The CDR3 sequence is 16 residues long. V lost 4 bases to trimming and J lost 3 bases; unmatched junction nucleotides: 12. The CDR3 protein is CASSRSSGGEYYEQYF. The CDR3 region has the DNA TGTGCCAGCAGCCGCTCTAGCGGAGGGGAATACTACGAGCAGTACTTC.

This chain uses TRBV7-2 with TRBJ2-7; 8 bases match TRBD2. The germline V gene encodes CDR1 SGHTA and CDR2 FQGNSA. This CDR3 has 15 residues. V shed 5 bases, J shed 5 bases, and the junction held 11 bases outside the gene matches. In DNA, the CDR3 is TGTGCCAGCAGCCCCCGGTGGAGCGGGAGTAACGAGCAGTACTTC. This codes for CASSPRWSGSNEQYF.

V gene TRBV12-3 or TRBV12-4 combines with J gene TRBJ1-1, with D possibly being TRBD1 (5 bases). This CDR3 is 13 amino acids long. The V end lost 10 bases, the J end lost 1 base, and 13 bases lay between the germline ends. CDR3 residues: CATRFGGNTEAFF. The DNA of the CDR3 is TGTGCCACCAGATTCGGGGGGAACACTGAAGCTTTCTTT.

The rearrangement joins TRBV12-3 or TRBV12-4 to TRBJ2-5, with D tentatively TRBD1 or TRBD2 (5 bases each). Deletions cut 4 bases from V and 0 bases from J, with 6 bases between. The CDR3 runs to 13 residues. In nucleotides, the CDR3 is TGTGCCAGCAGTTCGGGACACCAAGAGACCCAGTACTTC. Its translation is CASSSGHQETQYF.

This clone has just one count. The V and J genes are TRBV10-3 and TRBJ2-5, with D unclear. Germline lookup yields CDR1 ENHRY and CDR2 SYGVKD. The V end was cut by 2 bases, the J end by 2 bases, with 6 bases between. The CDR3 contains 13 residues. CDR3 residues: CAISERQQETQYF. The CDR3 coding sequence is TGTGCCATCAGTGAGAGGCAGCAAGAGACCCAGTACTTC.

This sequence joins TRBV30 and TRBJ1-1, with D hard to call. The ends were cut back, 0 bases at V and 10 bases at J, with 9 bases in the middle. This CDR3 is built from 11 residues. The germline CDR1 and CDR2 sequences are GTSNPN and SVGIG (reference sequence). Here the CDR3 reads CAWSVWGSAFF. CDR3 nucleotides: TGTGCCTGGAGTGTCTGGGGATCAGCTTTCTTT.

The chain couples TRBV6-2 or TRBV6-3 to TRBJ1-3; D might be TRBD1 (5 bases). CDR1 is MNHEY and CDR2 is SVGEGT in the germline V gene. The CDR3 length is 17 residues. Trimming took 2 bases from V and 0 from J, leaving 14 bases between them. CDR3 residues: CASSYHTDRFSGNTIYF. For the CDR3, the DNA is TGTGCCAGCAGTTACCACACCGACAGATTCTCTGGAAACACCATATATTTT.

CDR3 DNA: TGTGCCACCCGCCTTGGCCAAGAGACCCAGTACTTC. This sequence encodes CATRLGQETQYF. This chain joins TRBV28 and TRBJ2-5; D call uncertain. Trimming took off 10 bases at V and 1 base at J, with 10 bases between the two ends. The CDR3 runs 12 residues. Germline CDR1 and CDR2: MDHEN and SYDVKM. The whole variable domain, remainder taken from reference TRBV28 and TRBJ2-5, is DVKVTQSSRYLVKRTGEKVFLECVQDMDHENMFWYRQDPGLGLRLIYFSYDVKMKEKGDIPEGYSVSREKKERFSLILESASTNQTSMYLCATRLGQETQYFGPGTRLLVL.

The genes are TRBV15 and TRBJ2-7; 9 bases align to TRBD1. The CDR3 spans 15 residues. The J segment lost 3 bases and the V segment lost 0 bases, leaving 3 bases of the junction unmatched. The germline gives CDR1 LNHNV, CDR2 YYDKDF (reference sequence). The CDR3 loop is CATSRERTGVYEQYF. The CDR3 DNA sequence: TGTGCCACCAGCAGAGAGAGGACAGGGGTCTACGAGCAGTACTTC.

V is TRBV28 and J is TRBJ1-2, with 8 bases identical to TRBD1. V gave up 3 bases and J gave up 13 bases; unmatched junction bases: 7. CDR1 is MDHEN and CDR2 is SYDVKM in the germline V gene. The CDR3 covers 12 residues. The CDR3 loop reads CASSLQGAPRTF. The CDR3 DNA follows: TGTGCCAGCAGTTTGCAGGGGGCCCCTCGCACCTTC.

This clone was found once. This chain connects TRBV6-5 to TRBJ1-2; no firm D call. The CDR3 contains 15 residues. V lost 0 bases and J lost 8, with 16 bases in between. CDR1 is MNHEY, CDR2 SVGAGI, per germline. CDR3 sequence (DNA): TGTGCCAGCAGTTACTCGAACTCGGTAGGAGACGGCTACACCTTC. Translated, it gives CASSYSNSVGDGYTF.

The V call is TRBV5-1, the J call TRBJ1-1, with D tentatively TRBD1 (5 bases). Trimming took 0 bases from V and 1 from J, leaving 13 bases between them. The CDR3 totals 16 residues. Germline lookup yields CDR1 SGHRS and CDR2 YFSETQ. The CDR3 coding sequence is TGCGCCAGCAGCTTGGGAGGTGGACACCCGAACACTGAAGCTTTCTTT. As protein: CASSLGGGHPNTEAFF.